This entry lists 30 T cell receptor beta chains sequenced from one sample in a study of identical twins (dated by TCRdb to 2016 to 2017). The protocol used for the library was 5' RACE. Sequencing used an Illumina HiSeq 2000. TCRdb reprocessed the public reads (quality trimming at Q25 with fastp, clone calling with MiXCR) and kept in-frame beta chains. A single entry per CDR3 protein holds the most common genes and DNA from its merged rows. Recorded for this sample are more than 200,000 distinct CDR3 sequences; approximately 9% of them occurred a single time. The top ten clonotypes cover just over 5% of the sample. Sequenced: memory (CD45RO+) T cells sorted from blood. The sample's cell subset or site label is to be understood as: CD45RO+ enriched T cells. Receptor source: a woman in her late teens or twenties in good health.

The chain carries TRBV12-3 or TRBV12-4 and TRBJ2-3; unclear D gene. V lost 2 bases to trimming and J lost 4 bases, with 19 bases between them. This CDR3 region has 17 residues. For the CDR3, the DNA is TGTGCCAGCAGTTTAAACACCAATCTCTTTGGTGCAGATACGCAGTATTTT. This sequence encodes CASSLNTNLFGADTQYF.

Ten or more counts support this clonotype. V gene TRBV6-1 combines with J gene TRBJ2-2; TRBD1 agrees at 9 bases. The CDR3 contains 15 residues. Germline loops: CDR1 MNHNS, CDR2 SASEGT. V lost 7 bases, J lost 6 bases, and 9 bases stayed unmatched. The CDR3 DNA reads TGTGCCAGCAACATAGGGACAGGGCGGGCCGGGGAGCTGTTTTTT. Residues: CASNIGTGRAGELFF.

This clonotype was counted between two and nine times. The V call is TRBV5-6, the J call TRBJ1-6; D not resolved. Trimming took off 2 bases at V and 11 bases at J, with 8 bases between the two ends. This CDR3 contains 12 residues. Germline loops: CDR1 SGHDT, CDR2 YYEEEE. CDR3 sequence: CASSLVWTPLHF. The CDR3 DNA sequence: TGTGCCAGCAGCTTAGTTTGGACACCCCTCCACTTT.

V and J are TRBV20-1 and TRBJ2-2; 12 nucleotides match TRBD1. The CDR3 contains 18 residues. Trimming removed 5 bases from V and 7 bases from J; junction bases left unmatched: 17. Germline CDR1 is DFQATT and CDR2 is SNEGSKA (reference sequence). CDR3 sequence (DNA): TGCAGTGCTCAAGACGCCGGGACAGGGGGCTCTCTAGACGGGGAGCTGTTTTTT. Translating gives CSAQDAGTGGSLDGELFF.

The chain recombines TRBV27 with TRBJ2-2; no clear D. V dropped 7 bases and J dropped 0 bases, with 12 bases sitting between them. Germline V gene sequence: CDR1 MNHEY, CDR2 SMNVEV (reference sequence). There are 15 residues in the CDR3. This chain's CDR3 is CASNHLFTNTGELFF. CDR3 nucleotide sequence: TGTGCCAGCAACCACTTGTTTACGAACACCGGGGAGCTGTTTTTT.

This clonotype was picked up a small number of times. This chain connects TRBV12-3 or TRBV12-4 to TRBJ2-2, with a weak D call TRBD1 (5 bases). The CDR3 length is 13 residues. V was trimmed by 6 bases and J by 7 bases, leaving 12 bases between them. Here the CDR3 reads CASSPVQGGELFF. The CDR3 nucleotides read TGTGCCAGCAGCCCCGTTCAGGGCGGGGAGCTGTTTTTT.

This clonotype was detected only a few times. This chain connects TRBV5-4 to TRBJ2-2; weak D call: TRBD2 (5 bases). The ends were cut back, 4 bases at V and 11 bases at J, with 15 bases in the middle. The CDR3 has 13 amino acids. Germline CDR1 reads SGHNT; CDR2 reads YYREEE (reference sequence). The CDR3 DNA reads TGTGCCAGCAGCCAACGGGGAAATGAAGAGCTGTTTTTT. This gives the protein CASSQRGNEELFF.

This chain uses TRBV7-2 with TRBJ1-1; tentatively, D is TRBD1 (6 bases). CDR3 length: 16 residues. V lost 5 bases and J lost 3, with 19 bases in between. Germline lookup yields CDR1 SGHTA and CDR2 FQGNSA. Written as DNA, the CDR3 is TGTGCCAGCAGCGGCCGGGACACCGGGAGGGACACTGAAGCTTTCTTT. It encodes CASSGRDTGRDTEAFF.

This clonotype came up many times. The V gene is TRBV29-1, the J gene TRBJ2-7; D is perhaps TRBD1 (7 bases). V gave up 5 bases and J gave up 1 base, with 15 bases separating them. This CDR3 spans 14 amino acids. The germline CDR1 and CDR2 sequences are SQVTM and ANQGSEA. In nucleotides, the CDR3 is TGCAGCGTTTCTACAGGGGCGGGGTCCTACGAGCAGTACTTC. Encoded protein: CSVSTGAGSYEQYF.

Only a few counts were recorded for this clonotype. The chain couples TRBV29-1 to TRBJ1-1; D is ambiguous. This CDR3 is 12 amino acids long. CDR1 and CDR2 from the germline V gene are SQVTM and ANQGSEA. V gave up 5 bases and J gave up 4 bases, with 11 bases separating them. CDR3 in amino acids: CSVSDPGTEAFF. As DNA, the CDR3 is TGCAGCGTTTCGGATCCGGGCACTGAAGCTTTCTTT.

This clonotype appeared once. V is TRBV6-1 and J is TRBJ2-1; 12 bases match TRBD2. With V trimmed by 5 bases and J by 6 bases, 8 bases remained unmatched. The germline gives CDR1 MNHNS, CDR2 SASEGT. This CDR3 region has 16 residues. The CDR3 DNA reads as TGTGCCAGCAGTAGACGACTAGCGGGAGCGGGCAATGAGCAGTTCTTC. Protein product: CASSRRLAGAGNEQFF.

This clonotype was counted only a few times. The CDR3 spells CASSARGWGEQYF. The DNA of the CDR3 is TGTGCCAGCAGCGCTCGAGGATGGGGCGAGCAGTACTTC. J is TRBJ2-7 and V is TRBV9; D is uncertain. V dropped 3 bases and J dropped 6 bases, with 13 bases sitting between them. Germline assignment: CDR1 SGDLS and CDR2 YYNGEE. This CDR3 contains 13 residues.

This clonotype was counted between two and nine times. The genes are TRBV7-2 and TRBJ2-1; tentative D call: TRBD2 (5 bases). V lost 5 bases, J lost 9 bases, and 14 bases lay in between. The CDR3 spans 13 residues. CDR1 is SGHTA and CDR2 is FQGNSA in the germline V gene. In nucleotides, the CDR3 is TGTGCCAGCAGCCTACAAGCTGGAGGTGAGCAGTTCTTC. Translation gives CASSLQAGGEQFF.

This clonotype came up a few times. This chain joins TRBV20-1 and TRBJ1-4; maybe TRBD1 (5 bases). With 3 bases removed from V and 8 bases from J, the gap between germline ends came to 10 bases. The CDR3 covers 12 residues. CDR1 is DFQATT, CDR2 SNEGSKA, per germline (reference sequence). This CDR3 is CSASGREEKLFF. CDR3 coding DNA: TGCAGTGCTAGTGGCAGGGAAGAAAAACTGTTTTTT.

This clonotype was seen more than once but under ten times. This chain connects TRBV20-1 to TRBJ2-3, with TRBD2 as a possible D gene (6 bases). The germline V and J ends were trimmed by 3 bases and 1 base, with 14 bases remaining between them. Germline V gene sequence: CDR1 DFQATT, CDR2 SNEGSKA (reference sequence). The CDR3 length is 15 residues. The CDR3 loop is CSARAQRVRTDTQYF. CDR3 nucleotides: TGCAGTGCTAGGGCACAGCGGGTGCGCACAGATACGCAGTATTTT.

This chain links TRBV3-1 with TRBJ2-3; possible D gene TRBD2, 5 bases. CDR1 and CDR2 from the germline V gene are LGHDT and YNNKEL (reference sequence). The CDR3 runs to 12 residues. V gave up 3 bases and J gave up 13 bases, with 14 bases separating them. CDR3 DNA: TGTGCCAGCAGCCACGCCGGGGTTAGTGAGTATTTT. Translating gives CASSHAGVSEYF.

CDR3 loop: CASSLSGATRGTQYF. CDR3 sequence (DNA): TGTGCCAGCAGCCTTAGCGGGGCCACCCGGGGTACGCAGTATTTT. The rearrangement links TRBV7-2 to TRBJ2-3, with TRBD2 matching 8 bases. The germline V gene encodes CDR1 SGHTA and CDR2 FQGNSA. This CDR3 comprises 15 residues. Losses at the gene ends were 5 bases for V and 8 bases for J; bases not matched to a gene: 12.

This clonotype was detected a few times. The chain couples TRBV7-6 to TRBJ1-1; the D gene is possibly TRBD1 (6 bases). V gave up 4 bases and J gave up 4 bases, with 16 bases separating them. Per the germline V gene, CDR1 is SGHVS and CDR2 is FNYEAQ. The CDR3 covers 15 residues. The DNA of the CDR3 is TGTGCCAGCAGCTCCTCAGGGGTCTTAGGCACTGAAGCTTTCTTT. It codes for CASSSSGVLGTEAFF. Together with reference TRBV7-6 and TRBJ1-1, the CDR3 gives the full variable domain: GAGVSQSPRYKVTKRGQDVALRCDPISGHVSLYWYRQALGQGPEFLTYFNYEAQQDKSGLPNDRFSAERPEGSISTLTIQRTEQRDSAMYRCASSSSGVLGTEAFFGQGTRLTVV.

This clonotype was seen a few times. This chain uses TRBV20-1 with TRBJ1-2; D not certain. Germline V gene sequence: CDR1 DFQATT, CDR2 SNEGSKA (reference sequence). V was trimmed by 3 bases and J by 5 bases, leaving 16 bases between them. This CDR3 is built from 14 residues. CDR3 nucleotides: TGCAGTGCTAGGCCCGACGGAGAGATTTATGGCTACACCTTC. As protein: CSARPDGEIYGYTF.

This clonotype was seen at least ten times. The rearrangement links TRBV5-1 to TRBJ2-3, with D unresolved. The CDR3 has 17 residues. Deletions cut 0 bases from V and 1 base from J, with 15 bases between. Germline V gene sequence: CDR1 SGHRS, CDR2 YFSETQ. CDR3 coding DNA: TGCGCCAGCAGCTTGGTGGCAGGAATTTTTGGCACAGATACGCAGTATTTT. Translating it yields CASSLVAGIFGTDTQYF.

This clonotype appeared a few times. This CDR3 reads CASSYRDRVLLNIQYF. The CDR3 nucleotides read TGTGCCAGCAGCTACCGGGACAGGGTTCTATTGAACATTCAGTACTTC. The chain uses TRBV5-6 and TRBJ2-4; the match to TRBD1 covers 9 bases. V shed 3 bases, J shed 7 bases, and the junction held 11 bases outside the gene matches. The germline V gene encodes CDR1 SGHDT and CDR2 YYEEEE. There are 16 residues in the CDR3.

This chain links TRBV20-1 with TRBJ2-7; a weak D match, TRBD2 (5 bases). Germline V gene lookup returns CDR1 DFQATT and CDR2 SNEGSKA (reference sequence). Trimming left V 3 bases short and J 2 bases short, with 11 bases between. The CDR3 spans 13 residues. The CDR3 spells CSASKTIPYEQYF. The CDR3 nucleotides are TGCAGTGCTAGTAAGACTATTCCCTACGAGCAGTACTTC.

This chain links TRBV3-1 with TRBJ2-7; D is ambiguous. V was shortened by 5 bases and J by 3 bases, with 20 bases between the two germline ends. This CDR3 contains 16 residues. Germline V CDR1 and CDR2: LGHDT, YNNKEL (reference sequence). The CDR3 nucleotides read TGTGCCAGCAGCGTTGACCTTCCTTTGTCGCTCTACGAGCAGTACTTC. Protein sequence: CASSVDLPLSLYEQYF.

This clonotype was detected ten times or more. The V and J genes are TRBV7-8 and TRBJ2-7, with D hard to call. The V and J ends lost 1 base and 1 base respectively, with 8 bases between them. This CDR3 has 14 residues. Germline V CDR1 and CDR2: SGHVS, FQNEAQ. CDR3 in amino acids: CASSLVGGSYEQYF. The CDR3 coding sequence is TGTGCCAGCAGCTTAGTTGGCGGATCCTACGAGCAGTACTTC.

The chain combines TRBV7-7 with TRBJ1-1; D ambiguous. Germline CDR1 reads SSHAT; CDR2 reads FNYEAQ (reference sequence). The CDR3 is 13 amino acids. Trimming shortened V by 6 bases and J by 5 bases, and 13 bases separated the two germline ends. Here the CDR3 DNA reads TGTGCCAGCAGTGCGAGGCTCGGGACTGAAGCTTTCTTT. Residues: CASSARLGTEAFF.

This chain connects TRBV5-1 to TRBJ2-7; 9 bases fit TRBD2. Germline CDR1 and CDR2: SGHRS and YFSETQ. Trimming removed 0 bases from V and 1 base from J; junction bases left unmatched: 2. The CDR3 covers 15 residues. The CDR3 DNA reads as TGCGCCAGCAGCTTGGGGCTAGCGGGATCCTACGAGCAGTACTTC. It encodes CASSLGLAGSYEQYF.

The V call is TRBV7-8, the J call TRBJ1-5; 9 bases fit TRBD1. This CDR3 is 15 amino acids long. V dropped 4 bases and J dropped 1; count of bases not matched to a gene: 2. Germline V CDR1 and CDR2: SGHVS, FQNEAQ. CDR3 DNA: TGTGCCAGCAGCTGGGGACAGGGAAGCAATCAGCCCCAGCATTTT. Its protein is CASSWGQGSNQPQHF.

V and J are TRBV7-9 and TRBJ2-1; D not resolved. The CDR3 extends over 12 amino acids. CDR1 and CDR2 from the germline V gene are SEHNR and FQNEAQ (reference sequence). The ends were cut back, 2 bases at V and 8 bases at J, with 7 bases in the middle. The DNA of the CDR3 is TGTGCCAGCAGCTTAACACGGGATGAGCAGTTCTTC. Translated: CASSLTRDEQFF.

This clonotype appeared a few times. The gene calls are TRBV11-1 and TRBJ2-3; 12 bases are shared with TRBD2. CDR1 is SGHAT and CDR2 is FQDESV in the germline V gene (reference sequence). The trim removed 3 bases at V and 2 bases at J, leaving 12 bases unmatched. The CDR3 is 19 amino acids. CDR3 region: CASSFGTSGPVAPTDTQYF. The CDR3 DNA is TGTGCCAGCAGCTTCGGGACTAGCGGGCCCGTGGCCCCCACAGATACGCAGTATTTT.

V and J are TRBV20-1 and TRBJ1-1; D gene unclear. Germline CDR1 DFQATT, CDR2 SNEGSKA (reference sequence). V lost 6 bases and J lost 3, with 8 bases in between. CDR3 length: 11 residues. The CDR3 is CSAPKYTEAFF. CDR3 nucleotides: TGCAGTGCGCCCAAGTACACTGAAGCTTTCTTT.